Listed below are T cell receptor beta chains from one sample, sequenced in a study of blood T cell repertoires in COVID-19. Method: immunoSEQ multiplex PCR; TCRdb's copy keeps in-frame clones and lacks some. Of around 190,000 clones listed, about four fifths are singletons. Sequencing used peripheral blood. Receptors were obtained from a man in his 60s with acute or convalescent COVID-19. CDR3s include the opening cysteine and the closing phenylalanine or tryptophan. The order of the fields is V gene, J gene, CDR3 protein.

V: TRBV6-5
J: TRBJ1-1
CDR3: CASTSPGGTEAFF

V: TRBV15
J: TRBJ2-7
CDR3: CATSRGTGYRDEQYF

V: TRBV4-2
J: TRBJ2-1
CDR3: CASSQVSAGLGNEQFF

V: TRBV6-5
J: TRBJ2-7
CDR3: CASSYQGGEGDEQYF

V: TRBV7-2
J: TRBJ2-3
CDR3: CASSSGLAGQTDTQYF

V: TRBV28
J: TRBJ2-7
CDR3: CASSYFSRTSGNYEQYF

V: TRBV6-2/TRBV6-3
J: TRBJ2-3
CDR3: CASSSTARGLGRADTQYF

V: TRBV7-3
J: TRBJ2-1
CDR3: CASSLNSGLSYNEQFF

V: TRBV24-1
J: TRBJ2-5
CDR3: CATSQPGGDETQYF

V: TRBV7-9
J: TRBJ2-7
CDR3: CASSLQHLSSYEQYF

V: TRBV10-3
J: TRBJ1-5
CDR3: CAISGTGGFGNQPQHF

V: TRBV7-9
J: TRBJ2-2
CDR3: CASSFHQNTGELFF

V: TRBV5-4
J: TRBJ1-4
CDR3: CASSSGAGATNEKLFF

V: TRBV4-1
J: TRBJ2-7
CDR3: CASSQAGQGISYEQYF

V: TRBV19
J: TRBJ1-5
CDR3: CASRQSGFDQPQHF

V: TRBV19
J: TRBJ2-7
CDR3: CASSAGGYEQYF

V: TRBV12-3/TRBV12-4
J: TRBJ2-1
CDR3: CATQELAGNEQFF

V: TRBV2
J: TRBJ2-7
CDR3: CASTGTSVDYEQYF

V: TRBV30
J: TRBJ1-5
CDR3: CAWSEGHNQPQHF

V: TRBV21-1
J: TRBJ2-3
CDR3: CASSNLESADTQYF

V: TRBV12-3/TRBV12-4
J: TRBJ2-5
CDR3: CASSLDRETQYF

V: TRBV19
J: TRBJ2-3
CDR3: CASSIGSTSTDTQYF

V: TRBV6-1
J: TRBJ1-5
CDR3: CASSETGSQPQHF

V: TRBV10-2
J: TRBJ2-1
CDR3: CASTGLHREGEQFF

V: TRBV12-3/TRBV12-4
J: TRBJ2-3
CDR3: CASSYLGADTQYF

V: TRBV2
J: TRBJ2-3
CDR3: CASSVTSYIGDTQYF

V: TRBV6-5
J: TRBJ1-4
CDR3: CASSSDRGLGKLFF

V: TRBV18
J: TRBJ1-3
CDR3: CASSEYSGNTIYF

V: TRBV27
J: TRBJ2-5
CDR3: CASSSQGGQETQYF

V: TRBV2
J: TRBJ1-2
CDR3: CASSEAIGRVYGYTF

V: TRBV4-3
J: TRBJ1-1
CDR3: CASSQDQGNTEAFF

V: TRBV14
J: TRBJ2-7
CDR3: CASSPERGHYEQYF

V: TRBV11-2
J: TRBJ2-1
CDR3: CASSLGYGAPDEQFF

V: TRBV24-1
J: TRBJ1-2
CDR3: CATSDLHNRGGYTF

V: TRBV14
J: TRBJ2-7
CDR3: CASSQGWDSGPRYF

V: TRBV18
J: TRBJ2-3
CDR3: CASSPQDTQYF

V: TRBV5-1
J: TRBJ2-3
CDR3: CASSFRDGSKDTQYF

V: TRBV24-1
J: TRBJ2-1
CDR3: CATSDLDNNEQFF

V: TRBV7-7
J: TRBJ2-3
CDR3: CASSLREIDTQYF

V: TRBV5-1
J: TRBJ1-5
CDR3: CASSMGQGNQPQHF

V: TRBV30
J: TRBJ2-7
CDR3: CAGNKAGGSDSYEQYF

V: TRBV30
J: TRBJ2-5
CDR3: CAWSENEGTGGERGPTPYQETQYF

V: TRBV6-5
J: TRBJ2-7
CDR3: CASSPRQGPYEQYF

V: TRBV10-3
J: TRBJ1-1
CDR3: CAISESGTGNTEAFF

V: TRBV5-4
J: TRBJ1-2
CDR3: CASSLDPGSYGYTF